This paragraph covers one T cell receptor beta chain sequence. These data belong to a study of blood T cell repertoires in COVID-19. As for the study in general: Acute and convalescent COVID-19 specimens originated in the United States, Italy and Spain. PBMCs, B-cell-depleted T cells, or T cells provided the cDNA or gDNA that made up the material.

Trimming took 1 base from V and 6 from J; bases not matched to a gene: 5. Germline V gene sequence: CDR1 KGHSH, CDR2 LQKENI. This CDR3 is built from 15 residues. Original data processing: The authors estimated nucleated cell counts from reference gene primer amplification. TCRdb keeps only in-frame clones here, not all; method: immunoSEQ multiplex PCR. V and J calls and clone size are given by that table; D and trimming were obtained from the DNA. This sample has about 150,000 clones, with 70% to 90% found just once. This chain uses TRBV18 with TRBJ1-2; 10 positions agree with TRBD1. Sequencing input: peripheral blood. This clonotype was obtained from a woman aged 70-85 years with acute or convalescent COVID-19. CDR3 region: CASSPQDRGFDGYTF. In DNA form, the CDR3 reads TGTGCCAGCTCACCACAGGACAGGGGGTTTGATGGCTACACCTTC.